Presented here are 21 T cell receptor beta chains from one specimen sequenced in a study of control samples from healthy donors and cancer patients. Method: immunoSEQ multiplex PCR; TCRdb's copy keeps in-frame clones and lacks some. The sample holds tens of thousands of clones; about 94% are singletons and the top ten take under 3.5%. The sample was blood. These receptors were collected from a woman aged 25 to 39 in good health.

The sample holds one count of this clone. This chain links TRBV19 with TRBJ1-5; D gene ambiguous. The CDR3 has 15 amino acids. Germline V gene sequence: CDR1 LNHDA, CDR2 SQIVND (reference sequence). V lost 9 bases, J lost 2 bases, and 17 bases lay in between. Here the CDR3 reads CASQMPPGGNQPQHF. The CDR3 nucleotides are TGTGCCAGCCAAATGCCCCCAGGTGGCAATCAGCCCCAGCATTTT.

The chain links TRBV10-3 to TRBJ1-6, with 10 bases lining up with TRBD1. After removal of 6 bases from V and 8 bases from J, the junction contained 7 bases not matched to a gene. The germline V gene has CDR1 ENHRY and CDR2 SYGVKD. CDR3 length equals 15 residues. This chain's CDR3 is CAISLTGTGDSPLHF. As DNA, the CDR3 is TGTGCCATCAGCTTAACCGGGACAGGGGATTCACCCCTCCACTTT.

CDR3 protein: CSVEFGTGTNYGYTF. Here the CDR3 DNA reads TGCAGCGTTGAGTTCGGGACAGGAACTAACTATGGCTACACCTTC. This chain connects TRBV29-1 to TRBJ1-2; 8 bases are shared with TRBD1. The CDR3 length is 15 residues. V lost 3 bases and J lost 0; bases outside the gene matches: 6. The germline V gene encodes CDR1 SQVTM and CDR2 ANQGSEA.

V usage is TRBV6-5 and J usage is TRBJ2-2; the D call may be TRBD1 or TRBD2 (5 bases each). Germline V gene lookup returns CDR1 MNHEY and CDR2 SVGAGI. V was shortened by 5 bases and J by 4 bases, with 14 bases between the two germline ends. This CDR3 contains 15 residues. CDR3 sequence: CASSPGPGGTGELFF. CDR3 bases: TGTGCCAGCAGTCCCGGGCCTGGGGGCACCGGGGAGCTGTTTTTT.

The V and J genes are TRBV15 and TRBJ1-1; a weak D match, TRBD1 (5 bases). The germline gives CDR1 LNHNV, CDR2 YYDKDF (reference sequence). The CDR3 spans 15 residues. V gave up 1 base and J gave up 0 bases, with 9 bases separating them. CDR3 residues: CATSRGWGVNTEAFF. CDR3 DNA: TGTGCCACCAGCAGAGGGTGGGGGGTGAACACTGAAGCTTTCTTT.

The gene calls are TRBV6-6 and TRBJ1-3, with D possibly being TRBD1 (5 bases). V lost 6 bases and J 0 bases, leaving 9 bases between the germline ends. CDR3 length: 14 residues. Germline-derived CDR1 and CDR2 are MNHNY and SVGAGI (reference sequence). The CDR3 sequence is CASSRGGSGNTIYF. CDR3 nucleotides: TGTGCCAGCAGCCGGGGCGGCTCTGGAAACACCATATATTTT.

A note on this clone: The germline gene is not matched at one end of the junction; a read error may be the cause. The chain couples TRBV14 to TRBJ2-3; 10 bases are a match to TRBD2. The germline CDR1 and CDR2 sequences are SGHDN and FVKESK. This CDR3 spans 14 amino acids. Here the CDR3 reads CASSQGEKRGGGHF. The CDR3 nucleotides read TGTGCCAGCAGCCAAGGAGAGAAGCGGGGGGGCGGGCATTTT.

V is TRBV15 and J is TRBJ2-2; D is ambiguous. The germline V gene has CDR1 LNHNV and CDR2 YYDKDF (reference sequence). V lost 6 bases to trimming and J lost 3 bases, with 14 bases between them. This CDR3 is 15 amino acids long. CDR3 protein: CATSHSLLYTGELFF. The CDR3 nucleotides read TGTGCCACCAGTCACAGTCTACTTTACACCGGGGAGCTGTTTTTT. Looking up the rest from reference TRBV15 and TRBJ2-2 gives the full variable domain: DAMVIQNPRYQVTQFGKPVTLSCSQTLNHNVMYWYQQKSSQAPKLLFHYYDKDFNNEADTPDNFQSRRPNTSFCFLDIRSPGLGDTAMYLCATSHSLLYTGELFFGEGSRLTVL.

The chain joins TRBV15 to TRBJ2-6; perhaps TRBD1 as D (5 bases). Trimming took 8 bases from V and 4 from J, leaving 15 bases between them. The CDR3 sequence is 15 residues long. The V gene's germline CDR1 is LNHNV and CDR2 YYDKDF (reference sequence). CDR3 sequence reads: CATGAGQPGANVLTF. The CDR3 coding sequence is TGTGCCACCGGGGCAGGCCAGCCCGGGGCCAACGTCCTGACTTTC.

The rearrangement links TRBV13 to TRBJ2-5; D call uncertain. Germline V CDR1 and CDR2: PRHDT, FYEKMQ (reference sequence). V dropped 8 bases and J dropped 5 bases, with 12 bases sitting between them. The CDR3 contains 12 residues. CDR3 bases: TGTGCCAGCTCGACGAGGTCGGAGACCCAGTACTTC. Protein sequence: CASSTRSETQYF.

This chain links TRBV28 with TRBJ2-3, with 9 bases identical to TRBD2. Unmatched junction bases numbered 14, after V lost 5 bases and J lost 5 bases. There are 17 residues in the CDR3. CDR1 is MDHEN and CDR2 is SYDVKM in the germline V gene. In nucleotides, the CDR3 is TGTGCCAGCAGTCGTCAAAGGGCTAGCGGGGAGGGAGATACGCAGTATTTT. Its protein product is CASSRQRASGEGDTQYF.

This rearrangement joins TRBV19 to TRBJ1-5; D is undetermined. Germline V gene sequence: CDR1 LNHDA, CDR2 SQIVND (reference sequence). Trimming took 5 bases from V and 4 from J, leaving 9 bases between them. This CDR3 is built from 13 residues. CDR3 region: CASSGMLNQPQHF. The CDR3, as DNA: TGTGCCAGTAGTGGGATGCTAAATCAGCCCCAGCATTTT.

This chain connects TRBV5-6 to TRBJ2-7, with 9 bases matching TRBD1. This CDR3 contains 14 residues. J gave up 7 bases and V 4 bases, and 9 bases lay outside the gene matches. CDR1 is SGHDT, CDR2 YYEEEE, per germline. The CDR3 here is CASSPGQGRAEQYV. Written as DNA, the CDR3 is TGTGCCAGCAGCCCCGGACAGGGGAGAGCGGAGCAGTACGTC.

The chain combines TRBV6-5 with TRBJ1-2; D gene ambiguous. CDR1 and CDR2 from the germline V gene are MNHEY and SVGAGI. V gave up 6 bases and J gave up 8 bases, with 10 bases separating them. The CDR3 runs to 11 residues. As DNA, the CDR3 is TGTGCCAGCAGGGGCATTGAGGGCTACACCTTC. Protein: CASRGIEGYTF.

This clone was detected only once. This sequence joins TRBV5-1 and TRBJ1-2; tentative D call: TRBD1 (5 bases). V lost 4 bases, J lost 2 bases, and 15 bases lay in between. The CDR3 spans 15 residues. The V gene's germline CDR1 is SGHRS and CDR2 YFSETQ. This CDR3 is CASSNGEGWNYGYTF. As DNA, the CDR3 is TGCGCCAGCAGCAATGGCGAGGGGTGGAACTATGGCTACACCTTC.

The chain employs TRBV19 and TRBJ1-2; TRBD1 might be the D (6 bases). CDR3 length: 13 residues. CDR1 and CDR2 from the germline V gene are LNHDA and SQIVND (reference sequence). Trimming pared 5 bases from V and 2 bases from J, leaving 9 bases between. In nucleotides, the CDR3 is TGTGCCAGTAGTTGGACAGAGAACTATGGCTACACCTTC. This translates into CASSWTENYGYTF.

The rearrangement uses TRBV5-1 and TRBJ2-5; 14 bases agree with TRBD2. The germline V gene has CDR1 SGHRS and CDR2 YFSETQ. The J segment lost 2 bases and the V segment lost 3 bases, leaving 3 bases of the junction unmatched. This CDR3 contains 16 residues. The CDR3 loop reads CASSSRLAGGQETQYF. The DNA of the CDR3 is TGCGCCAGCAGCTCCAGACTAGCGGGGGGGCAAGAGACCCAGTACTTC.

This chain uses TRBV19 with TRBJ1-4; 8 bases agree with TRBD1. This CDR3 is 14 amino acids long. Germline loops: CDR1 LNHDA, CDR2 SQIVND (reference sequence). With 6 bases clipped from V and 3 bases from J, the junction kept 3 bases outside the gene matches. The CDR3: CASRDRASNEKLFF. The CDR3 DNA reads TGTGCCAGTAGGGACAGGGCTTCTAATGAAAAACTGTTTTTT.

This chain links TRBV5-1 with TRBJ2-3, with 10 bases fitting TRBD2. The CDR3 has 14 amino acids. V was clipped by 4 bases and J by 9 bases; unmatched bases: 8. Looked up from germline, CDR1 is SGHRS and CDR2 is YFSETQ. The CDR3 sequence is CASSRALAGETQYF. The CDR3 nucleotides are TGCGCCAGCAGCAGGGCGCTAGCGGGGGAGACGCAGTATTTT.

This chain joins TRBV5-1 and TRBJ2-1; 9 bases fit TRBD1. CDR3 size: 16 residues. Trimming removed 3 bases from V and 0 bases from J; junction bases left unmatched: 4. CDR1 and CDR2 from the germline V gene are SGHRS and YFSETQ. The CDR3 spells CASSSETGGSYNEQFF. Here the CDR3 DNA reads TGCGCCAGCAGCTCGGAGACAGGGGGCTCCTACAATGAGCAGTTCTTC.

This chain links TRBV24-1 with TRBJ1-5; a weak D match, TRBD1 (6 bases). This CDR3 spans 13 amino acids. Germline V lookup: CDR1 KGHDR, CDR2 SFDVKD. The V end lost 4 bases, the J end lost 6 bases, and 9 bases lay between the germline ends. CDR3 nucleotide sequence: TGTGCCACCAGTGAAACAGGGTTTCAGCCCCAGCATTTT. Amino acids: CATSETGFQPQHF.